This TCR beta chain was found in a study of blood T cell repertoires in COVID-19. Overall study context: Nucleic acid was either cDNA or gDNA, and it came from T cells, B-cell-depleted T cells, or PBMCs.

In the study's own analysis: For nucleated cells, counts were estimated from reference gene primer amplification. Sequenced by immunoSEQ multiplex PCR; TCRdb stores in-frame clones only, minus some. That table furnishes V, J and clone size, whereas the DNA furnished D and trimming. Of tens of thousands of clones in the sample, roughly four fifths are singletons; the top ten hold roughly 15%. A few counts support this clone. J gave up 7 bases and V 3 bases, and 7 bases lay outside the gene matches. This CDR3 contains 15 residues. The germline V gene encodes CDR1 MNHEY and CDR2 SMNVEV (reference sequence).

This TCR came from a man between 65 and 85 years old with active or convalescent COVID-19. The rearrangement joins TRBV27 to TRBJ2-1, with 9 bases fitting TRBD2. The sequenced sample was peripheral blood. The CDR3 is CASSLRAGGKNEQFF. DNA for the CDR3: TGTGCCAGCAGTTTGCGAGCGGGGGGCAAGAATGAGCAGTTCTTC.